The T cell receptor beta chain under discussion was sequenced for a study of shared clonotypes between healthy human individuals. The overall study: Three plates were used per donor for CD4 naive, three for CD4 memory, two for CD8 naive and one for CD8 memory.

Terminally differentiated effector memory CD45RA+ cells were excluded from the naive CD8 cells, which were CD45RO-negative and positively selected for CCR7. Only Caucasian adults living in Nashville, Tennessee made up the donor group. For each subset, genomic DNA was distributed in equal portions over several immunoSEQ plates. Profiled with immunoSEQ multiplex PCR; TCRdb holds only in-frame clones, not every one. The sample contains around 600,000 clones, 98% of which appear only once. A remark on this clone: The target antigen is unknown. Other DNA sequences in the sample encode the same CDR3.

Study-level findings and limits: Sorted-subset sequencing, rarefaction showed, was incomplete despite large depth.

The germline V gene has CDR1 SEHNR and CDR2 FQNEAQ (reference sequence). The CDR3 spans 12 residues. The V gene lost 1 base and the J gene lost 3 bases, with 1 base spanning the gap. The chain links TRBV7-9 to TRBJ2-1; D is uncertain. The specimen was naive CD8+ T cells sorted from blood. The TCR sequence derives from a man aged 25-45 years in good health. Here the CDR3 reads CASSLGYNEQFF. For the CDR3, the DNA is TGTGCCAGCAGCTTAGGCTACAATGAGCAGTTCTTC.